The clone carrying this T cell receptor (beta chain) was detected ten times or more. Noted time point: longitudinal time-point 3. The unsorted libraries were made from 2 million PBMCs kept at -80 C. Looked up from germline, CDR1 is SGHTA and CDR2 is FQGNSA. CDR3 length equals 14 residues. Trimming took 5 bases from V and 6 from J; bases not matched to a gene: 8. cDNA was made by 5'RACE with 10-nucleotide random UMIs. From the 5' RACE reads, TCRdb called clonotypes with MiXCR, one entry per CDR3 protein. Of 53,000 or so distinct CDR3 sequences in the sample, 7% to 10% were seen once. This entry belongs to a study of neurological immune-mediated disorders.

The sample comprised PBMCs. The V gene is TRBV7-2, the J gene TRBJ2-7; TRBD2 agrees at 9 bases. The TCR was taken from a woman between 40 and 50 years old in good health. CDR3 residues: CASSPSSGMGEQYF. The DNA for the CDR3 is TGTGCCAGCAGCCCCTCTAGCGGGATGGGCGAGCAGTACTTC.